The rows below give T cell receptor beta chains drawn from one sample of a study of T cell responses to AZD1222 COVID-19 vaccine. The data were produced by immunoSEQ multiplex PCR, yet TCRdb's version contains in-frame clones alone and is incomplete. The repertoire holds fewer than 200,000 clones, 85% to 90% seen once, with 5% to 7.5% in the top ten. The specimen comprised peripheral blood, sampled on day 0 of AZD1222 vaccination. These receptor sequences come from an adult in good health. Both conserved end residues are part of each CDR3. The D gene is left open where the match is weak. Expanded clones get a size class; other rows say once, few or many, or leave the size out.

TRBV3-1/TRBV3-2	TRBJ1-2	.	.	TGTGCCAGCAGCCAGGGAGGGAATCCGTATGGCTACACCTTC	CASSQGGNPYGYTF
TRBV28	TRBJ2-7	TRBD2	.	TGTGCCAGCACTCTTGGAGGGTTAGCGGGAACCTACGAGCAGTACTTC	CASTLGGLAGTYEQYF
TRBV29-1	TRBJ1-2	TRBD1	.	TGCAGCGTTGTCGGGCAGGGGGCGACCTATGGCTACACCTTC	CSVVGQGATYGYTF
TRBV27	TRBJ1-1	.	.	TGTGCCAGCAGTTTAGCGGTGTCGGGGCAGGCTTTCTTT	CASSLAVSGQAFF
TRBV2	TRBJ1-1	.	.	TGTGCCAGCAGTGCGGACACTAACACTGAAGCTTTCTTT	CASSADTNTEAFF
TRBV10-3	TRBJ2-7	.	.	TGTGCCATCAGTCCTGGGACGAAAACCTACGAGCAGTACTTC	CAISPGTKTYEQYF
TRBV7-3	TRBJ2-1	.	.	TGTGCCAGCAGCAGAGGGATAGGGTACAATGAGCAGTTCTTC	CASSRGIGYNEQFF
TRBV4-3	TRBJ2-1	TRBD2	.	TGCGCCAGCAGCCAGGGAAGCGGGAGCTCCTACAATGAGCAGTTCTTC	CASSQGSGSSYNEQFF
TRBV12-3/TRBV12-4	TRBJ1-1	.	.	TGTGCCAGCAGTCGGACAGTGAACACTGAAGCTTTCTTT	CASSRTVNTEAFF
TRBV6-2/TRBV6-3	TRBJ2-1	TRBD2	.	TGTGCCAGCAGTTACGTCATCGGAGGAACTAGCGGGAGGGGTGAGCAGTTCTTC	CASSYVIGGTSGRGEQFF
TRBV28	TRBJ2-7	.	.	TGTGCCAGCAGTGCAGCGGTTGGCGAGCAGTACTTC	CASSAAVGEQYF
TRBV3-1/TRBV3-2	TRBJ1-1	.	.	TGTGCCAGCAGCCAAGGGGCAGGGGACACTGAAGCTTTCTTT	CASSQGAGDTEAFF
TRBV5-8	TRBJ1-2	.	.	TGTGCCAGCCATGGAGTACTACTTGGCTACACCTTC	CASHGVLLGYTF
TRBV6-5	TRBJ1-1	.	once	TGTGCCAGCAGTTACCCTCGGGGTGAAGCTTTCTTT	CASSYPRGEAFF
TRBV7-9	TRBJ2-2	.	.	TGTGCCAGCAGCTTAGGGGCAGGGAAGAACACCGGGGAGCTGTTTTTT	CASSLGAGKNTGELFF
TRBV6-6	TRBJ1-2	.	.	TGTGCCAGCAGTTACCCAGGGGCCCCCTATGGCTACACCTTC	CASSYPGAPYGYTF
TRBV6-2/TRBV6-3	TRBJ1-1	TRBD1	.	TGTGCCAGCAGTCGACAGGGGGGGACTGAAGCTTTCTTT	CASSRQGGTEAFF